This TCR beta chain was sequenced for a study of T cell repertoires in aging, cancer and after chemotherapy. CDR1 and CDR2 (germline): SEHNR, FQNEAQ (reference sequence). Trimming removed 5 bases at V and 0 bases at J, with 10 bases between. This CDR3 has 15 residues. Amplification of TCR beta used genomic DNA extracted from peripheral blood. Multiplex touch-down PCR with TRB-A/B primers amplified rearranged V-D-J TRB sequences. TCRdb recomputed calls from the multiplex PCR reads with MiXCR, one row per CDR3 protein. The table includes roughly 8,300 distinct CDR3 sequences, around a third detected once.

This chain uses TRBV7-9 with TRBJ2-2, with D tentatively TRBD1 or TRBD2 (5 bases each). Sequencing input: blood. The clonotype originates from a human donor in good health. The CDR3: CASSPEGTNTGELFF. DNA for the CDR3: TGTGCCAGCAGCCCCGAGGGGACGAACACCGGGGAGCTGTTTTTT.